The T cell receptor (beta chain) described here comes from a study of blood T cell repertoires in COVID-19. Background on the study: The United States, Italy and Spain supplied acute and convalescent COVID-19 samples. The cDNA or gDNA used as material had been derived from T cells, B-cell-depleted T cells, or PBMCs.

The CDR3 has 14 amino acids. Trimming shortened V by 0 bases and J by 5 bases, and 11 bases separated the two germline ends. The germline V gene has CDR1 SGDLS and CDR2 YYNGEE. In the authors' methods: The authors estimated nucleated cell counts from reference gene primer amplification. The assay was immunoSEQ multiplex PCR, and TCRdb's table has in-frame clones only and misses some. V and J calls and clone size come straight from that table; D and trimming were deduced from the DNA. The data show 150,000 to 200,000 clones, with roughly 88% seen just once and 1% to 1.5% held by the top ten. V is TRBV9 and J is TRBJ1-1, with D perhaps TRBD1 (6 bases). This clonotype originated in a man aged 55 to 70 who had recovered from COVID-19. Sample: peripheral blood. CDR3 bases: TGTGCCAGCAGCGTAGACAGGGTCGGGACTGAAGCTTTCTTT. Amino acids: CASSVDRVGTEAFF.